The rows below give T cell receptor beta chains drawn from one sample of a study of T cell responses to AZD1222 COVID-19 vaccine. Sequencing used immunoSEQ multiplex PCR; TCRdb keeps in-frame clones, though not all of them. This sample has roughly 120,000 clones, with 70% to 90% found just once. Sequences were derived from peripheral blood, sampled 28 days after the second AZD1222 dose. The receptors were gathered from an adult who received the AZD1222 COVID-19 vaccine. CDR3s include the opening cysteine and the closing phenylalanine or tryptophan. Fields, in order: J gene, V gene, D gene, clone size, CDR3 length, CDR3 protein, CDR3 DNA. A D gene is named only where the DNA matches it firmly. Expanded clones get a size class; other rows say once, few or many, or leave the size out.

TRBJ1-4,TRBV28,.,.,12,CASREGMAKLFF,TGTGCCAGCAGGGAAGGTATGGCAAAACTGTTTTTT
TRBJ2-5,TRBV5-1,TRBD2,once,16,CASSPGLAGNQETQYF,TGCGCCAGCAGCCCAGGACTAGCGGGAAACCAAGAGACCCAGTACTTC
TRBJ1-2,TRBV6-5,TRBD1,.,14,CASSSLNGQGGYTF,TGTGCCAGCAGTTCGTTAAACGGACAGGGAGGCTACACCTTC
TRBJ1-5,TRBV10-3,TRBD1,.,15,CAISEGQGASQPQHF,TGTGCCATCAGTGAGGGACAGGGGGCTAGCCAGCCCCAGCATTTT
TRBJ2-1,TRBV5-1,TRBD2,.,17,CASSLGTSGRGANEQFF,TGCGCCAGCAGCTTGGGGACTAGCGGGAGAGGAGCCAATGAGCAGTTCTTC
TRBJ1-2,TRBV5-4,.,.,14,CASSLGGSNYGYTF,TGTGCCAGCAGCTTGGGCGGATCTAACTATGGCTACACCTTC
TRBJ1-2,TRBV18,.,.,14,CASSPPSRPGGYTF,TGTGCCAGCTCACCACCGTCCAGGCCCGGGGGCTACACCTTC
TRBJ1-4,TRBV19,.,.,16,CASSMRQAAGNEKLFF,TGTGCCAGTAGTATGAGGCAAGCGGCGGGTAATGAAAAACTGTTTTTT
TRBJ1-5,TRBV2,.,few,13,CASSNLKNQPQHF,TGTGCCAGCAGTAACCTCAAGAATCAGCCCCAGCATTTT
TRBJ2-2,TRBV7-8,.,.,16,CASSPWLASNTGELFF,TGTGCCAGCAGCCCGTGGTTGGCATCGAACACCGGGGAGCTGTTTTTT
TRBJ1-6,TRBV7-9,TRBD1,.,15,CASSPYRGNNSPLHF,TGTGCCAGCAGCCCCTACAGGGGTAATAATTCACCCCTCCACTTT
TRBJ2-7,TRBV6-1,.,.,15,CASSEVAVDSYEQYF,TGTGCCAGCAGTGAGGTGGCGGTGGACTCCTACGAGCAGTACTTC
TRBJ1-3,TRBV9,.,.,17,CASSARTGGWEGNTIYF,TGTGCCAGCAGCGCCCGTACGGGGGGCTGGGAAGGAAACACCATATATTTT
TRBJ2-7,TRBV4-1,.,once,17,CASSQDRGRATNYEQYF,TGCGCCAGCAGCCAAGATCGGGGGCGAGCAACCAACTACGAGCAGTACTTC
TRBJ2-7,TRBV18,TRBD2,.,17,CASSWSFGLAGSDEQYF,TGTGCCAGCTCATGGAGCTTTGGACTAGCGGGGTCGGACGAGCAGTACTTC
TRBJ2-7,TRBV28,TRBD1,.,15,CASSFSGQGPNEQYF,TGTGCCAGCAGTTTTTCCGGACAGGGGCCCAACGAGCAGTACTTC
TRBJ2-7,TRBV28,.,.,13,CASTLRGPYEQYF,TGTGCCAGCACCTTACGGGGACCCTACGAGCAGTACTTC
TRBJ1-6,TRBV7-8,TRBD1,.,16,CASSSPGQAYNSPLHF,TGTGCCAGCAGCTCACCGGGACAGGCCTATAATTCACCCCTCCACTTT
TRBJ1-3,TRBV19,TRBD1,.,15,CASSNTGGDGNTIYF,TGTGCCAGTAGCAACACAGGGGGCGATGGAAACACCATATATTTT
TRBJ2-7,TRBV10-3,.,.,12,CAISEAGYEQYF,TGTGCCATCAGTGAGGCAGGTTACGAGCAGTACTTC
TRBJ1-3,TRBV5-1,TRBD1,.,15,CASSRDSDSGNTIYF,TGCGCCAGCAGCAGGGACAGCGACTCTGGAAACACCATATATTTT
TRBJ2-7,TRBV11-2,TRBD1,few,14,CASSTPGQPYEQYF,TGTGCCAGCAGCACCCCGGGACAGCCCTACGAGCAGTACTTC
TRBJ2-5,TRBV28,TRBD2,once,13,CASTLSGGETQYF,TGTGCCAGCACCCTGAGCGGGGGAGAGACCCAGTACTTC
TRBJ1-5,TRBV7-8,TRBD1,.,16,CASSLETRGNDQPQHF,TGTGCCAGCAGCTTAGAGACCAGGGGGAATGATCAGCCCCAGCATTTT